This T cell receptor beta chain derives from a study of CD8+ T cells in alopecia areata. Sequencing relied on a cDNA template that was reverse transcribed from extracted RNA. Generated by immunoSEQ multiplex PCR, the TCRdb table keeps only in-frame clones and is missing some. The profile covers approximately 200,000 clones, with 58% appearing a single time and about 5% taken by the ten largest. The sample's treatment: oral pan-JAK inhibitor, 5-10 mg twice daily. The CDR3 is 13 residues long. Germline loops: CDR1 SGHTA, CDR2 FQGTGA. The V segment lost 5 bases and the J segment 5 bases; nucleotides outside the gene matches: 4.

The receptor was derived from a human donor with alopecia areata. The source was CD4+ T cells sorted from blood, collected at week 24, from a patient treated with tofacitinib. This chain connects TRBV7-3 to TRBJ2-5, with 8 bases aligning to TRBD1. The CDR3 reads CASSRDRRETQYF. The CDR3 DNA reads as TGTGCCAGCAGCAGGGACAGGCGCGAGACCCAGTACTTC. Complete variable domain (other parts from reference TRBV7-3 and TRBJ2-5): GAGVSQTPSNKVTEKGKYVELRCDPISGHTALYWYRQSLGQGPEFLIYFQGTGAADDSGLPNDRFFAVRPEGSVSTLKIQRTERGDSAVYLCASSRDRRETQYFGPGTRLLVL.